This TCR beta chain was profiled in a study of blood T cell repertoires in COVID-19. In the study overall: Collection of acute and convalescent COVID-19 samples took place in the United States, Italy and Spain. T cells, B-cell-depleted T cells, or PBMCs provided the cDNA or gDNA that served as material.

Original data processing: Estimated nucleated cell counts came from reference gene primer amplification. The protocol was immunoSEQ multiplex PCR, while the TCRdb copy is restricted to in-frame clones and leaves out a portion. The DNA was the basis for D and trimming; V, J and clone size are from that table. The data contain roughly 300,000 clones, approximately 85% of them singletons. Deletions cut 3 bases from V and 4 bases from J, with 16 bases between. The CDR3 length is 16 residues. CDR1 is KGHDR and CDR2 is SFDVKD in the germline V gene. Source material: peripheral blood. V gene TRBV24-1 combines with J gene TRBJ2-3, with D perhaps TRBD2 (6 bases). This TCR came from a woman aged 45-59 years with acute or convalescent COVID-19. CDR3 nucleotides: TGTGCCACCAGTGATCCCCCCGGCGGGACGGCAGATACGCAGTATTTT. Amino acid sequence: CATSDPPGGTADTQYF.